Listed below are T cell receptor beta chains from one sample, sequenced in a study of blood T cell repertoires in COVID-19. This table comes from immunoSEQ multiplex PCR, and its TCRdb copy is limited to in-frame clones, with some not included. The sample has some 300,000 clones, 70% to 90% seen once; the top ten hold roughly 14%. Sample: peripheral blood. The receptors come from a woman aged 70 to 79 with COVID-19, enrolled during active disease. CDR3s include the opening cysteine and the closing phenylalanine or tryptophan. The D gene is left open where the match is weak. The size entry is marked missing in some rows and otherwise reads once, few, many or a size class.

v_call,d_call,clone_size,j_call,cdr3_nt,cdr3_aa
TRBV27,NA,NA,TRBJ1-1,TGTGCCAGCAGTTGGGGGGGGGCGCACACTGAAGCTTTCTTT,CASSWGGAHTEAFF
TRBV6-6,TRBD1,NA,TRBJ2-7,TGTGCCAGCAGTTACGCCTCCGGGACAGGGGGCAGCGAGCAGTACTTC,CASSYASGTGGSEQYF
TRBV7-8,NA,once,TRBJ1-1,TGTGCCAGCAGCTTATTCAGATCAGAGAACACTGAAGCTTTCTTT,CASSLFRSENTEAFF
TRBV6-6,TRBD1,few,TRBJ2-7,TGTGCCAGCAGCCGGGGACAGGGGGGAGCCGAGCAGTACTTC,CASSRGQGGAEQYF
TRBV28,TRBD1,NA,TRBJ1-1,TGTGCCAGCAGTAACAGGGGTTATGACACTGAAGCTTTCTTT,CASSNRGYDTEAFF
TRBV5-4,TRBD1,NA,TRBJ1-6,TGTGCCAGCAGCTTGACCCGACAGGGAGACTCACCCCTCCACTTT,CASSLTRQGDSPLHF
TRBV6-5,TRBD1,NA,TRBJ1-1,TGTGCCAGCAGTTCGGCCGGCAGGGGGATACCTGAAGCTTTCTTT,CASSSAGRGIPEAFF
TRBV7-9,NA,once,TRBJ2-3,TGTGCCAGCACCCCAGCCGGGACAAGCACAGATACGCAGTATTTT,CASTPAGTSTDTQYF
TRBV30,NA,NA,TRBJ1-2,TGTGCCTGGAGTCGGGCGGGGACCTATGGCTACACCTTC,CAWSRAGTYGYTF
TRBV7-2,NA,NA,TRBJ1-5,TGTGCCAGCAGCTTAGTCGGGGGATTCCGGACACCTAGCAATCAGCCCCAGCATTTT,CASSLVGGFRTPSNQPQHF
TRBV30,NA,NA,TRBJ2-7,TGTGCCTGGAGTGTATTGGGGGCCAGCGAGCAGTACTTC,CAWSVLGASEQYF
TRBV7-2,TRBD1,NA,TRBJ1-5,TGTGCCAGCAGCCTAGGAAGGGGGCTTAACAATCAGCCCCAGCATTTT,CASSLGRGLNNQPQHF
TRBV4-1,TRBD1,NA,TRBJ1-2,TGCGCCAGCAGCCAAGAAAGAAAAGGGACAGGAGGTTACGGTGGCTACACCTTC,CASSQERKGTGGYGGYTF
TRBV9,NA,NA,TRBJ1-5,TGTGCCAGCAGCGACTTGACAGGAACCTATCAGCCCCAGCATTTT,CASSDLTGTYQPQHF
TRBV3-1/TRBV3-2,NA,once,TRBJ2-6,TGTGCCAGCAGCCAGACCCGATTTAGCACAGGCCACTCTGGGGCCAACGTCCTGACTTTC,CASSQTRFSTGHSGANVLTF
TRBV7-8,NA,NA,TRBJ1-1,TGTGCCAGCAGCTTAACCCCGGGGTTAACTGAAGCTTTCTTT,CASSLTPGLTEAFF
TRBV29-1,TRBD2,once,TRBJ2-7,TGCAGCGTTGAGATTTTTGCGGGGGTAATCGAGCAGTACTTC,CSVEIFAGVIEQYF
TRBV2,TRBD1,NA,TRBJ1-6,TGTGCCAGCGGCCTGGGACAGACAGATTCGCCCCTCCACTTT,CASGLGQTDSPLHF
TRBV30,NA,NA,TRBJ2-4,TGTGCCTGGAGTGTACTGGGGGCGTGGGTCAAAAACATTCAGTACTTC,CAWSVLGAWVKNIQYF
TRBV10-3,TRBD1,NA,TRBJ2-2,TGTGCCATCAGTGAGTCGGACTCGAGACAGGGGGCCGGCGGGGAGCTGTTTTTT,CAISESDSRQGAGGELFF
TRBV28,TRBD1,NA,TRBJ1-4,TGTGCCAGCAGTTTTGACAGGGCATCCGCTAATGAAAAACTGTTTTTT,CASSFDRASANEKLFF
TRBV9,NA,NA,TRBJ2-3,TGTGCCAGCAGCAGAGCCCCGACAGGCAGCACAGATACGCAGTATTTT,CASSRAPTGSTDTQYF
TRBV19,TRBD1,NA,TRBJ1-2,TGTGCCAGTCGGGGACAGAGCTATGGCTACACCTTC,CASRGQSYGYTF
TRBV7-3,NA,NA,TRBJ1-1,TGTGCCAGCAGCTTAACAGACTACACTGAAGCTTTCTTT,CASSLTDYTEAFF
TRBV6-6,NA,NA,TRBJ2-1,TGTGCCAGCAAGGAGGTGGCCTCCTGGGGTGATGAGCAGTTCTTC,CASKEVASWGDEQFF
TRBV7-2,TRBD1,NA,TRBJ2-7,TGTGCCAGCAGCCAAGGGACAGACCTCTCCTACGAGCAGTACTTC,CASSQGTDLSYEQYF
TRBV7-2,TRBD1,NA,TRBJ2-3,TGTGCCAGCAGCTTAGGGACAGGGTCATCAGATACGCAGTATTTT,CASSLGTGSSDTQYF
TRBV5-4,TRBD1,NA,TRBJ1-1,TGTGCCAGCAGGCCAGACAGGGGAAACACTGAAGCTTTCTTT,CASRPDRGNTEAFF
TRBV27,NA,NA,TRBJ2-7,TGTGCCAGCAGGGGGCAGGACAGCTCCTACGAGCAGTACTTC,CASRGQDSSYEQYF
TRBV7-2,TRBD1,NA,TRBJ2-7,TGTGCCAGCAGCCTACAGGGGGCGGCCTACGAGCAGTACTTC,CASSLQGAAYEQYF
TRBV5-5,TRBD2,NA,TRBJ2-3,TGTGCCAGCAGCTTGGAGTTAGCGGGGGCCGGCACAGATACGCAGTATTTT,CASSLELAGAGTDTQYF
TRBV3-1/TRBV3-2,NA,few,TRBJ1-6,TGTGCCAGCAGCCAATCGGACACTAATTCACCCCTCCACTTT,CASSQSDTNSPLHF
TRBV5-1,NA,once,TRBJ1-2,TGCGCCAGCAGCTTGGCCGGGCAGGGTAAAGGCTACACCTTC,CASSLAGQGKGYTF
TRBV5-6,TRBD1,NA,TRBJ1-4,TGTGCCAGCAGCGCGGGACAGGCTTTTAATGAAAAACTGTTTTTT,CASSAGQAFNEKLFF
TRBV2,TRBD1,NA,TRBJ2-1,TGTGCCAGCGAGACAGGGTATGAGCAGTTCTTC,CASETGYEQFF
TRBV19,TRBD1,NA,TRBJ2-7,TGTGCCAGTAGTGGGGGACAGGGATCCTACGAGCAGTACTTC,CASSGGQGSYEQYF
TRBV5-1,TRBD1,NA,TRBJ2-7,TGCGCCAGCAGCCACGGGACAGGGTCGTACGAGCAGTACTTC,CASSHGTGSYEQYF
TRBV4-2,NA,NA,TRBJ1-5,TGTGCCAGCAGCCAAGTAGGGAACATAGGGGCTAGTCAGCCCCAGCATTTT,CASSQVGNIGASQPQHF
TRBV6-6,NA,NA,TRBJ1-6,TGTGCCAGCAGTTACTCGGGGGGGCCCGTGAATTCACCCCTCCACTTT,CASSYSGGPVNSPLHF
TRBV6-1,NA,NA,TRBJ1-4,TGTGCCAGCAGTGAAGCCTGGCTTGAAAAACTGTTTTTT,CASSEAWLEKLFF
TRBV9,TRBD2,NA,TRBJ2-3,TGTGCCAGCGCAACCGGGACTAGCGCACACACAGATACGCAGTATTTT,CASATGTSAHTDTQYF
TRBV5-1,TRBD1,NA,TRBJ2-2,TGCGCCAGCAGCTCCAACTCGGGACAGAAGACCGGGGAGCTGTTTTTT,CASSSNSGQKTGELFF
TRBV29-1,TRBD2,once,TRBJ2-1,TGCAGCCCTGGGGGGCGGGGGGTTTACAATGAGCAGTTCTTC,CSPGGRGVYNEQFF
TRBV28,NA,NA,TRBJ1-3,TGTGCCAGCAGGGTAGCGGGAACCTCTGGAAACACCATATATTTT,CASRVAGTSGNTIYF
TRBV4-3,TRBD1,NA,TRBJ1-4,TGCGCCAGCAGCCAAGATTTCGGGACAGGACTAAATGAAAAACTGTTTTTT,CASSQDFGTGLNEKLFF
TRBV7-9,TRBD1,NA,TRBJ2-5,TGTGCCAGCAGTAAGGACAGGGGAGAGACCCAGTACTTC,CASSKDRGETQYF
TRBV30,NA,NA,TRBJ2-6,TGTGCCTGGAGTATCGGTGCCTCTGGGGCCAACGTCCTGACTTTC,CAWSIGASGANVLTF
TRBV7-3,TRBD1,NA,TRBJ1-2,TGTGCCAGCTCTCAAGGGCAGGGGGGTTTCTATGGCTACACCTTC,CASSQGQGGFYGYTF
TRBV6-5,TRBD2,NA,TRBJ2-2,TGTGCCAGCGCAGAGCGGGACTGGAACACCGGGGAGCTGTTTTTT,CASAERDWNTGELFF
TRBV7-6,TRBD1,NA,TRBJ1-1,TGTGCCAGCAGCGCCGGGACAGGGGGCTTAACTGAAGCTTTCTTT,CASSAGTGGLTEAFF
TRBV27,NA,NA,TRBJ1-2,TGTGCCAGCTCCGAGGGCGGGGGCCTGGACTATGGCTACACCTTC,CASSEGGGLDYGYTF
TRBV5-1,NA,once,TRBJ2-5,TGCGCCAGCAGCGGGACATCTTTCGGGGAGACCCAGTACTTC,CASSGTSFGETQYF